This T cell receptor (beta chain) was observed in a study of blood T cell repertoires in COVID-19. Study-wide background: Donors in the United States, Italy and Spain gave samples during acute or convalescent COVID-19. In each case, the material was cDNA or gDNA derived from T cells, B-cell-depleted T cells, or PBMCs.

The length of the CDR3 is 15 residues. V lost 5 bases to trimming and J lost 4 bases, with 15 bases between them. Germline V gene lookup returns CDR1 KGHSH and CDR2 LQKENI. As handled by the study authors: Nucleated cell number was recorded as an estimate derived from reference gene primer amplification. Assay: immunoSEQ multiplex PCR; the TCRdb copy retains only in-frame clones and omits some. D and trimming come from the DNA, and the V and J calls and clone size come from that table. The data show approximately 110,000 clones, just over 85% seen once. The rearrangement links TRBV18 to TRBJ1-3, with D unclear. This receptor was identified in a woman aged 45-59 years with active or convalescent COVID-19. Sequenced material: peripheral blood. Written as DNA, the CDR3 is TGTGCCAGCTCAGCGGACGGGAATCGCGGAAACACCATATATTTT. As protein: CASSADGNRGNTIYF.